Reported below is one T cell receptor beta chain. The study sequenced TCR beta in blood CD8+ and CD4+ T cells. Bulk CD8+ and CD4+ cells came from magnetic negative isolation; CD8+ TEMRA by FACS. This sample stems from a study of CD8 T cells in Susac syndrome. This CDR3 contains 17 residues. The V end was cut by 0 bases, the J end by 4 bases, with 17 bases between. Germline CDR1 is SGHNT and CDR2 is YYREEE (reference sequence). Random hexamers primed reverse transcription of about 0.5 to 1 ug RNA. TCRdb itself ran the immunoSEQ multiplex PCR reads through MiXCR, one entry per CDR3 protein. The sample lists some 260,000 distinct CDR3 sequences; approximately 84% were seen once.

This chain uses TRBV5-4 with TRBJ2-1; no definite D call. Sequencing used CD8+ T cells from PBMCs. This TCR came from a human donor with multiple sclerosis. The CDR3 DNA sequence: TGTGCCAGCAGCTTGGCCCCCCGCACGGGTGTATACAATGAGCAGTTCTTC. Its translation: CASSLAPRTGVYNEQFF. Full variable domain (rest looked up from reference TRBV5-4 and TRBJ2-1): ETGVTQSPTHLIKTRGQQVTLRCSSQSGHNTVSWYQQALGQGPQFIFQYYREEENGRGNFPPRFSGLQFPNYSSELNVNALELDDSALYLCASSLAPRTGVYNEQFFGPGTRLTVL.